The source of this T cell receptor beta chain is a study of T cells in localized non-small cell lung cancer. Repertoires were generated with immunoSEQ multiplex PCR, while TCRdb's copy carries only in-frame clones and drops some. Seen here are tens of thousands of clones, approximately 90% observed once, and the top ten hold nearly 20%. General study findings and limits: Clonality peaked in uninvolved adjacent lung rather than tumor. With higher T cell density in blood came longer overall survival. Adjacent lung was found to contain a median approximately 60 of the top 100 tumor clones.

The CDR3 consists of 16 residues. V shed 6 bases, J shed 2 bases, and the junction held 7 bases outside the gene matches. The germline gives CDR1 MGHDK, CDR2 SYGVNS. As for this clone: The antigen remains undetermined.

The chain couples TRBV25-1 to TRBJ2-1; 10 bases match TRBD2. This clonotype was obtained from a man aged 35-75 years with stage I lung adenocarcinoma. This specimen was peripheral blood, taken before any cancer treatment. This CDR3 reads CASRSSGRAAYNEQFF. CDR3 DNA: TGTGCCAGCAGATCCAGCGGGAGGGCCGCCTACAATGAGCAGTTCTTC.